Listed below are T cell receptor beta chains from one sample, sequenced in a study of T cells in localized non-small cell lung cancer. Generated by immunoSEQ multiplex PCR, the TCRdb table keeps only in-frame clones and is missing some. Among 35,000 to 45,000 clones listed, about 76% were seen once. Source: peripheral blood mononuclear cells, taken before any cancer treatment. These receptors were obtained from a male donor aged 60 or over with stage II lung adenocarcinoma. The CDR3 runs from the conserved cysteine through the conserved F or W. Fields, in order: D gene, J gene, V gene, CDR3 protein. The D gene is left open where the match is weak.

D gene: -; J gene: TRBJ1-2; V gene: TRBV5-1; CDR3 protein: CASSLGVDPLGGYTF
D gene: -; J gene: TRBJ2-7; V gene: TRBV7-9; CDR3 protein: CASSLEFLSGQYF
D gene: -; J gene: TRBJ1-4; V gene: TRBV10-2; CDR3 protein: CASSKGSEKLFF
D gene: TRBD1; J gene: TRBJ1-1; V gene: TRBV6-1; CDR3 protein: CASSAPTGRGTEAFF
D gene: -; J gene: TRBJ1-5; V gene: TRBV19; CDR3 protein: CASNLREAPNQPQHF
D gene: TRBD1; J gene: TRBJ1-2; V gene: TRBV6-1; CDR3 protein: CASSVLGQGNYGYTF
D gene: -; J gene: TRBJ2-1; V gene: TRBV11-3; CDR3 protein: CASSLDPTRLHEQFF
D gene: TRBD2; J gene: TRBJ2-3; V gene: TRBV4-3; CDR3 protein: CASSSGLAGTDTQYF
D gene: -; J gene: TRBJ2-5; V gene: TRBV5-8; CDR3 protein: CASSLGDQRGETQYF
D gene: TRBD1; J gene: TRBJ1-2; V gene: TRBV18; CDR3 protein: CASALGQGNLNYGYTF
D gene: -; J gene: TRBJ1-2; V gene: TRBV29-1; CDR3 protein: CSVSTNYGYTF
D gene: -; J gene: TRBJ2-5; V gene: TRBV5-1; CDR3 protein: CASSRGQGFGGETQYF
D gene: TRBD1; J gene: TRBJ2-2; V gene: TRBV27; CDR3 protein: CASSLLFGTANTGELFF
D gene: TRBD2; J gene: TRBJ2-7; V gene: TRBV7-2; CDR3 protein: CASSPKTSGRGRSEQYF
D gene: -; J gene: TRBJ2-7; V gene: TRBV2; CDR3 protein: CASSLTYEQYF
D gene: -; J gene: TRBJ1-6; V gene: TRBV10-3; CDR3 protein: CAISEEAADSPLHF
D gene: -; J gene: TRBJ1-2; V gene: TRBV18; CDR3 protein: CASLPLDRQLPGDYGYTF
D gene: -; J gene: TRBJ2-7; V gene: TRBV18; CDR3 protein: CASSPPPGVLGNEQYF